This TCR beta chain is drawn from a study of shared T cell receptors in the human thymus. This CDR3 region has 18 residues. Germline CDR1 is SGHRS and CDR2 is YFSETQ. Trimming at V came to 1 base and at J to 0 bases, leaving 11 bases not matched to a gene. Only in-frame clones appear in the TCRdb table, and some are missing; sequencing was by immunoSEQ multiplex PCR. The sample has roughly 500,000 clones, around 82% seen once. In this sample, this clone turned up once. This sample also appeared in a second study, on human thymus T cells. That paper notes: Infants, healthy and Finnish, who were having corrective surgery for congenital heart defects served as donors. Resections were taken during corrective heart surgery, and the thymus tissue came from these. Biased V and J segment usage appeared in thymus and peripheral blood. Thymic repertoires from unrelated individuals overlapped highly, related research reported.

What was sequenced was thymocytes. This chain links TRBV5-1 with TRBJ2-3, with 7 nucleotides matching TRBD1. The origin of this receptor is a boy in the first two years of life with a congenital heart defect. The CDR3 region has the DNA TGCGCCAGCAGCTTGAGGGACAGTTATTCCTCTAGCACAGATACGCAGTATTTT. Protein sequence: CASSLRDSYSSSTDTQYF.